The TCR beta chain described here comes from a study of blood T cell repertoires in COVID-19. This CDR3 has 14 residues. Study processing details: The authors estimated nucleated cell counts from reference gene primer amplification. The table came from immunoSEQ multiplex PCR; TCRdb's copy has only in-frame clones and leaves some out. From that table come the V and J calls and clone size; the DNA was used to work out D and trimming. The sample has approximately 250,000 clones, 86% seen once. The rearrangement links TRBV21-1 to TRBJ2-3; the table's D call, TRBD2, was not checked against the DNA. TRBV21-1 is an annotated pseudogene. This clonotype was obtained from a woman in her 70s with COVID-19, enrolled during active disease. Sequencing was carried out using peripheral blood. As DNA, the CDR3 is TGTGCCAGCGGTTATAGGGACTCAGGAGATACGCAGTATTTT. It is translated as CASGYRDSGDTQYF.